This passage covers 28 T cell receptor beta chains from one sample sequenced in a study of blood T cells in healthy people across ages. Primed by a sample-barcoded 5' primer and a J-beta primer mix, a second PCR proceeded for 7 to 11 cycles. TCRdb recomputed calls from the 5' RACE reads with MiXCR, one row per CDR3 protein. The sample carries approximately 800,000 distinct CDR3 sequences, nearly 60% recorded once. The material sequenced was blood. Receptors originate from a man aged 25 to 40 in good health.

The CDR3 region is CASSLRGLSYNEQFF. The CDR3, as DNA: TGCGCCAGCAGCTTACGGGGATTATCCTACAATGAGCAGTTCTTC. J is TRBJ2-1 and V is TRBV5-1, with TRBD2 as a possible D gene (5 bases). V was clipped by 2 bases and J by 1 base, with 10 bases between them. CDR1 is SGHRS and CDR2 is YFSETQ in the germline V gene. The CDR3 totals 15 residues.

V and J are TRBV7-2 and TRBJ2-7, with TRBD2 identical over 7 bases. J gave up 7 bases and V 5 bases, and 20 bases lay outside the gene matches. Germline assignment: CDR1 SGHTA and CDR2 FQGNSA. This CDR3 spans 17 amino acids. The CDR3 spells CASSRSRGGLLYNEQYF. The CDR3 nucleotides are TGTGCCAGCAGCCGATCCCGCGGGGGACTCCTATACAATGAGCAGTACTTC. The full variable domain, completed using reference TRBV7-2 and TRBJ2-7, is GAGVSQSPSNKVTEKGKDVELRCDPISGHTALYWYRQSLGQGLEFLIYFQGNSAPDKSGLPSDRFSAERTGGSVSTLTIQRTQQEDSAVYLCASSRSRGGLLYNEQYFGPGTRLTVT.

DNA of the CDR3: TGTGCCAGCAGCCGACAGGGCTTTAGCTCCTACGAGCAGTACTTC. As protein: CASSRQGFSSYEQYF. The chain has TRBV11-1 and TRBJ2-7, with 7 positions matching TRBD1. The CDR3 covers 15 residues. V was clipped by 5 bases and J by 0 bases; unmatched bases: 7. In germline, CDR1 is SGHAT, CDR2 FQDESV (reference sequence).

This chain joins TRBV30 and TRBJ1-5; unclear D gene. Trimming shortened V by 2 bases and J by 7 bases, and 9 bases separated the two germline ends. The CDR3 is 12 amino acids. Germline CDR1 is GTSNPN and CDR2 is SVGIG (reference sequence). The CDR3 nucleotides are TGTGCCTGGAGTCCGGGGTCGCAGCCCCAGCATTTT. Translating gives CAWSPGSQPQHF.

This clonotype came up once. The V gene is TRBV5-1, the J gene TRBJ2-1; D gene ambiguous. Germline CDR1 SGHRS, CDR2 YFSETQ. The CDR3 is made up of 13 amino acids. Trimming left V 8 bases short and J 4 bases short, with 13 bases between. CDR3 loop: CASEGTGYNEQFF. CDR3 DNA: TGCGCCAGTGAAGGAACGGGTTACAATGAGCAGTTCTTC.

This clonotype was detected only a few times. The gene calls are TRBV9 and TRBJ2-1; D perhaps matches TRBD1 (6 bases). Trimming stripped 4 bases from V and 0 bases from J, with 11 bases between. Germline-derived CDR1 and CDR2 are SGDLS and YYNGEE. This CDR3 is 15 amino acids long. CDR3 amino acids: CASSPKGVSYNEQFF. Written as DNA, the CDR3 is TGTGCCAGCAGCCCGAAGGGGGTCTCCTACAATGAGCAGTTCTTC.

There are a few counts of this clonotype. The genes are TRBV29-1 and TRBJ1-1, with unresolved D. Germline CDR1 SQVTM, CDR2 ANQGSEA. The CDR3 totals 11 residues. V lost 6 bases to trimming and J lost 5 bases, with 10 bases between them. The CDR3 nucleotides read TGCAGCGTCCTTACAGTGACTGAAGCTTTCTTT. Encoded protein: CSVLTVTEAFF. Filled out from reference TRBV29-1 and TRBJ1-1, the complete variable domain reads SAVISQKPSRDICQRGTSLTIQCQVDSQVTMMFWYRQQPGQSLTLIATANQGSEATYESGFVIDKFPISRPNLTFSTLTVSNMSPEDSSIYLCSVLTVTEAFFGQGTRLTVV.

V is TRBV7-8 and J is TRBJ1-4, with TRBD1 matching over 9 bases. This CDR3 region has 18 residues. Germline lookup yields CDR1 SGHVS and CDR2 FQNEAQ. V shed 6 bases, J shed 4 bases, and the junction held 15 bases outside the gene matches. Written as DNA, the CDR3 is TGTGCCAGCAGGGTCTACCCGGGACAGGGACTTTTTAATGAAAAACTGTTTTTT. This encodes CASRVYPGQGLFNEKLFF.

This clonotype was seen a few times. V gene TRBV5-1 combines with J gene TRBJ1-2, with D possibly being TRBD1 (5 bases). The germline V and J ends were trimmed by 0 bases and 8 bases, with 11 bases remaining between them. Germline loops: CDR1 SGHRS, CDR2 YFSETQ. This CDR3 region has 13 residues. CDR3 region: CASSLDQGDGYTF. Here the CDR3 DNA reads TGCGCCAGCAGCTTGGATCAGGGTGACGGCTACACCTTC. The full variable domain, with the rest looked up from reference TRBV5-1 and TRBJ1-2, is KAGVTQTPRYLIKTRGQQVTLSCSPISGHRSVSWYQQTPGQGLQFLFEYFSETQRNKGNFPGRFSGRQFSNSRSEMNVSTLELGDSALYLCASSLDQGDGYTFGSGTRLTVV.

In its sample, this clonotype was seen a few times. The chain joins TRBV20-1 to TRBJ2-3, with 9 bases identical to TRBD2. Looked up from germline, CDR1 is DFQATT and CDR2 is SNEGSKA (reference sequence). The ends lost 0 bases at V and 6 bases at J; junction bases unmatched: 7. The CDR3 has 15 amino acids. In nucleotides, the CDR3 is TGCAGTGCTAGAGATCCTAGCGGGGTGACGGATACGCAGTATTTT. Translating gives CSARDPSGVTDTQYF.

The rearrangement uses TRBV6-6 and TRBJ1-5; D call uncertain. Per germline, CDR1 MNHNY and CDR2 SVGAGI (reference sequence). This CDR3 region has 12 residues. V was cut by 7 bases and J by 0 bases, with 4 bases left in between. The CDR3 region has the DNA TGTGCCAGCAAGCTTAGCAATCAGCCCCAGCATTTT. This encodes CASKLSNQPQHF.

The chain links TRBV11-2 to TRBJ2-4, with 7 nucleotides matching TRBD2. After removal of 5 bases from V and 12 bases from J, the junction contained 10 bases not matched to a gene. The length of the CDR3 is 13 residues. Germline V gives CDR1 SGHAT, CDR2 FQNNGV. The CDR3 nucleotides are TGTGCCAGCAGCCTGGGCGGGGGAGTCACTCAGTACTTC. Its protein is CASSLGGGVTQYF.

This chain joins TRBV21-1 and TRBJ1-2; no check of the table's D call, TRBD1, against the DNA was made. TRBV21-1 counts as a pseudogene. The CDR3 length is 13 residues. The CDR3 here is CASSKYRAGGYTF. The CDR3 nucleotides read TGTGCCAGCAGCAAATACAGGGCGGGTGGCTACACCTTC.

Note on this clonotype: A junction end diverges from the germline sequence, so it may reflect a read error. The rearrangement joins TRBV10-3 to TRBJ2-1; possible D gene TRBD2, 6 bases. From germline, CDR1 is ENHRY and CDR2 SYGVKD. This CDR3 spans 14 amino acids. The CDR3 sequence is CTISAGSSYNEQFF. CDR3 nucleotide sequence: TGTACCATCAGTGCGGGAAGCTCCTACAATGAGCAGTTCTTC.

The chain employs TRBV20-1 and TRBJ1-1, with D unclear. Germline loops: CDR1 DFQATT, CDR2 SNEGSKA (reference sequence). The CDR3 extends over 12 amino acids. Trimming removed 6 bases from V and 4 bases from J, with 12 bases in between. The CDR3 protein is CSANSRGTEAFF. Written as DNA, the CDR3 is TGCAGTGCCAATTCCCGGGGCACTGAAGCTTTCTTT.

The chain combines TRBV5-1 with TRBJ2-7, with D possibly TRBD2 on 6 matching bases. The CDR3 totals 16 residues. Trimming took 0 bases from V and 0 from J, leaving 13 bases between them. Per germline, CDR1 SGHRS and CDR2 YFSETQ. CDR3 in DNA: TGCGCCAGCAGCTTGGTGTCTAGCGACTTCTCCTACGAGCAGTACTTC. It yields the protein CASSLVSSDFSYEQYF.

The rearrangement links TRBV25-1 to TRBJ2-5, with 10 bases identical to TRBD2. The closer fit of TRBJ2-7 to the DNA end suggests the J call may be wrong. CDR1 is MGHDK and CDR2 is SYGVNS in the germline V gene. This CDR3 is built from 14 residues. Here the CDR3 reads CASSVSSGGDEQYF. CDR3 sequence (DNA): TGTGCCAGCAGTGTGTCTAGCGGGGGCGACGAGCAGTACTTC.

The chain recombines TRBV5-4 with TRBJ2-7, with a tentative D call TRBD1 (5 bases). The length of the CDR3 is 13 residues. The germline CDR1 and CDR2 sequences are SGHNT and YYREEE (reference sequence). The V gene lost 5 bases and the J gene lost 4 bases, with 13 bases spanning the gap. The CDR3 nucleotides read TGTGCCAGCAGTACAGGTACCAAATACGAGCAGTACTTC. Its translation is CASSTGTKYEQYF.

In this sample, this clonotype turned up a few times. The V gene is TRBV4-2, the J gene TRBJ1-1, with D unclear. This CDR3 contains 14 residues. Per germline, CDR1 LGHNA and CDR2 YNFKEQ. V shed 1 base and J shed 3 bases, with 9 bases lying between them. The CDR3 DNA is TGTGCCAGCAGCCAAGGATGGAAGGACACTGAAGCTTTCTTT. Translating gives CASSQGWKDTEAFF.

The chain carries TRBV7-8 and TRBJ2-7; 11 nucleotides agree with TRBD2. The DNA end is a closer match to TRBJ2-5, so the J assignment may be wrong. The CDR3 covers 17 residues. The V gene's germline CDR1 is SGHVS and CDR2 FQNEAQ. Here the CDR3 DNA reads TGTGCCAGCAGCTCAAGAACCGGGACTAGCGGTAAAGAGACCCAGTACTTC. Translating it yields CASSSRTGTSGKETQYF.

This clonotype was seen more than once but under ten times. The chain carries TRBV29-1 and TRBJ1-2, with 8 bases lining up with TRBD1. Per the germline V gene, CDR1 is SQVTM and CDR2 is ANQGSEA. The length of the CDR3 is 12 residues. Unmatched junction bases numbered 7, after V lost 6 bases and J lost 7 bases. CDR3 DNA sequence: TGCAGCGTAGCTACAGGGGGGCCTGGCTACACCTTC. Its protein is CSVATGGPGYTF.

About this clonotype: The junction differs from germline at one of its ends, possibly a read error. The chain combines TRBV6-5 with TRBJ1-2; possibly TRBD1 for D (5 bases). The CDR3 is made up of 14 amino acids. Germline CDR1 MNHEY, CDR2 SVGAGI. The CDR3 sequence is CASSPRGRGDGYTF. The CDR3 DNA sequence: TGTGCCAGCAGTCCCCGGGGAAGGGGCGATGGCTACACCTTT.

The J gene is TRBJ2-2, the V gene TRBV4-2; 11 bases match TRBD2. Per the germline V gene, CDR1 is LGHNA and CDR2 is YNFKEQ. This CDR3 has 16 residues. V lost 1 base and J lost 6; bases outside the gene matches: 4. The CDR3 sequence: CASSQVLAGGAGELFF. The DNA for the CDR3 is TGTGCCAGCAGCCAAGTGCTAGCGGGGGGTGCCGGGGAGCTGTTTTTT.

The chain uses TRBV4-1 and TRBJ2-3; 10 positions match TRBD2. Per the germline V gene, CDR1 is MGHRA and CDR2 is YSYEKL. The CDR3 runs to 16 residues. The ends lost 1 base at V and 5 bases at J; junction bases unmatched: 6. In DNA, the CDR3 is TGCGCCAGCAGCCAAGTCGCTAGCGGGGGTGAAGATACGCAGTATTTT. Amino acids: CASSQVASGGEDTQYF.

CDR3 in DNA: TGTGCCAGCAGTTATAGGCAGGCGACCTACGAGCAGTACTTC. This gives the protein CASSYRQATYEQYF. V is TRBV6-2 or TRBV6-3 and J is TRBJ2-7; no clear D. The CDR3 is made up of 14 amino acids. Germline loops: CDR1 MNHEY, CDR2 SVGEGT. V was pared by 3 bases and J by 2 bases, with 11 bases between.

The chain carries TRBV12-3 or TRBV12-4 and TRBJ1-1; D remains ambiguous. Trimming removed 8 bases at V and 0 bases at J, with 13 bases between. This CDR3 comprises 14 residues. Here the CDR3 DNA reads TGTGCCAGCCGAAGGAGGGAAATGAACACTGAAGCTTTCTTT. Its protein product is CASRRREMNTEAFF.

The chain uses TRBV15 and TRBJ2-3; no clear D. There are 14 residues in the CDR3. Trimming took off 4 bases at V and 2 bases at J, with 10 bases between the two ends. The germline V gene encodes CDR1 LNHNV and CDR2 YYDKDF (reference sequence). The CDR3 sequence: CATSKIPYTDTQYF. The CDR3 region has the DNA TGTGCCACCAGCAAAATACCATACACAGATACGCAGTATTTT.

Turning to this clonotype: One junction end disagrees with the germline gene, perhaps due to a read error. V and J are TRBV3-1 and TRBJ2-4; D call uncertain. There are 12 residues in the CDR3. Germline-derived CDR1 and CDR2 are LGHDT and YNNKEL (reference sequence). DNA of the CDR3: TGTGCCGGCAGCCGATGGGAAAACATTCAGTACTTC. The encoded protein is CAGSRWENIQYF.